The subject of this entry is one T cell receptor beta chain. The sample is drawn from a study of OX40 agonist ivuxolimab in advanced cancers. The protocol was immunoSEQ multiplex PCR, while the TCRdb copy is restricted to in-frame clones and leaves out a portion. The sample contains about 99,000 clones, 95% to 97% of which appear only once. The CDR3 spans 15 residues. Germline trimming cut 2 bases from V and 11 bases from J; bases unmatched to any gene: 6. Germline values: CDR1 MNHEY, CDR2 SMNVEV (reference sequence). The origin of this receptor is an adult with an advanced solid tumor such as melanoma, head and neck, liver or kidney cancer. V and J are TRBV27 and TRBJ2-7; TRBD2 matches 16 bases. The sequences come from CD4+ or CD8+ T cells sorted from blood, collected in a trial of the OX40 agonist ivuxolimab. The chain's CDR3 is CASSLMGLAGGQEYF. The DNA of the CDR3 is TGTGCCAGCAGTTTAATGGGACTAGCGGGAGGGCAAGAGTACTTC.